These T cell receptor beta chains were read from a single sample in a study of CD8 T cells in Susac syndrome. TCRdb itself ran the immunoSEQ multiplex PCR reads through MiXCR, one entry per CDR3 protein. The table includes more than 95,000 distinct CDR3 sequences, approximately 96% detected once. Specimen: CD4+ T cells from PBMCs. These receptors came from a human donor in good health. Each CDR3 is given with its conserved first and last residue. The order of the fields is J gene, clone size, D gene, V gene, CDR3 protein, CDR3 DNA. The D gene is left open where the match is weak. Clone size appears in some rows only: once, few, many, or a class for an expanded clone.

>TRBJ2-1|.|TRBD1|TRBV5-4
CASSLTTGGGDEQFF
TGTGCCAGCAGCTTGACGACAGGGGGTGGAGATGAGCAGTTCTTC
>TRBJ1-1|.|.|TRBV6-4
CASSDSAGKGTEAFF
TGTGCCAGCAGTGACTCAGCAGGGAAAGGCACTGAAGCTTTCTTT
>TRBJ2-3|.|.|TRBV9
CASSLQGFRTDTQYF
TGTGCCAGCTCGTTACAGGGCTTCAGGACAGATACGCAGTATTTT
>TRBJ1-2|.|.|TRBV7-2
CASSPSGRYGYTF
TGTGCCAGCAGCCCCAGCGGACGCTATGGCTACACCTTC
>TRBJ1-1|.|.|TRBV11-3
CASSLAFGRDTEAFF
TGTGCCAGCAGCTTAGCCTTTGGGAGGGACACTGAAGCTTTCTTT
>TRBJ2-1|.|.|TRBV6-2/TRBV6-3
CASSTTRGPYNEQFF
TGTGCCAGCAGTACGACTAGGGGCCCATACAATGAGCAGTTCTTC
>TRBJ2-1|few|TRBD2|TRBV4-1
CASRGGLAGDNEQFF
TGCGCCAGCAGGGGGGGACTAGCGGGCGACAATGAGCAGTTCTTC
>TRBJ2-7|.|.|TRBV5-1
CASSHGQGEEQYF
TGCGCCAGCAGCCATGGTCAAGGGGAGGAGCAGTACTTC
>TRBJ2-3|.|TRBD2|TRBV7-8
CASSAPSGRSDTQYF
TGTGCCAGCAGCGCTCCTAGCGGGAGATCAGATACGCAGTATTTT
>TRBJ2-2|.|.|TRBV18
CASSPLRDPTGELFF
TGTGCCAGCTCACCATTGCGGGATCCCACCGGGGAGCTGTTTTTT
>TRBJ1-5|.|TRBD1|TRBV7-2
CASSFGDRGLSGNQPQHF
TGTGCCAGCAGCTTTGGAGACAGGGGTCTGAGTGGCAATCAGCCCCAGCATTTT
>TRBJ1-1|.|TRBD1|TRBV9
CASSEQGAYLEAFF
TGTGCCAGCAGCGAACAGGGGGCCTACCTTGAAGCTTTCTTT
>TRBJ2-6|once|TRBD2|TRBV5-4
CASSLLAGPGANVLTF
TGTGCCAGCAGCTTATTAGCGGGACCTGGGGCCAACGTCCTGACTTTC
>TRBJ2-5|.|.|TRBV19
CASSIGGIETQYF
TGTGCCAGTAGTATCGGTGGGATAGAGACCCAGTACTTC
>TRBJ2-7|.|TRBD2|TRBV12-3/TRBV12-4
CASSRTSGSGEQYF
TGTGCCAGCAGTCGGACTAGCGGGAGCGGCGAGCAGTACTTC
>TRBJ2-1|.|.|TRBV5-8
CASEQGRDNEQFF
TGTGCCAGCGAGCAGGGAAGGGACAATGAGCAGTTCTTC
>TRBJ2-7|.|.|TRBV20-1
CSARAGDYEQYF
TGCAGTGCTAGAGCAGGCGACTACGAGCAGTACTTC
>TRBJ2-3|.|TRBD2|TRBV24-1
CATSEGGASGRPADTQYF
TGTGCCACCAGTGAGGGCGGAGCTAGCGGGAGGCCGGCAGATACGCAGTATTTT
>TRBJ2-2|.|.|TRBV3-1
CASSLPTNTGELFF
TGTGCCAGCAGCCTGCCGACGAACACCGGGGAGCTGTTTTTT
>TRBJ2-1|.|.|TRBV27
CASSFRWSSYNEQFF
TGTGCCAGCAGTTTTCGGTGGAGCTCCTACAATGAGCAGTTCTTC
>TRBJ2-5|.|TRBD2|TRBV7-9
CASSSPGGSSGPQETQYF
TGTGCCAGCAGCTCCCCCGGGGGGTCTAGCGGCCCCCAAGAGACCCAGTACTTC
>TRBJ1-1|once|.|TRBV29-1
CSVEDGTGSFF
TGCAGCGTTGAAGATGGAACGGGGAGTTTCTTT
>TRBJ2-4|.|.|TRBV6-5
CASSYGHHKNIQYF
TGTGCCAGCAGTTACGGACACCACAAAAACATTCAGTACTTC
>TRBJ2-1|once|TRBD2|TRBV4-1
CASSQGTREGEQFF
TGCGCCAGCAGCCAAGGGACCAGGGAGGGTGAGCAGTTCTTC
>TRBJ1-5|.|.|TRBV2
CASSEQVGNQPQHF
TGTGCCAGCAGTGAACAGGTGGGCAATCAGCCCCAGCATTTT
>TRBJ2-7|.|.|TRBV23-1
CASSQVQGGLTVYEQYF
TGCGCCAGCAGTCAGGTGCAGGGAGGCCTGACGGTTTACGAGCAGTACTTC
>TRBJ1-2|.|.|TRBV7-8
CASSLKGRGDYGYTF
TGTGCCAGCAGCTTGAAGGGTCGGGGCGACTATGGCTACACCTTC
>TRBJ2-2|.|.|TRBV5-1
CASSLRQLNTGELFF
TGCGCCAGCAGCCTGCGGCAGCTTAACACCGGGGAGCTGTTTTTT
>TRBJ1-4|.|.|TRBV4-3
CASSQEEGYEKLFF
TGCGCCAGCAGCCAAGAAGAAGGTTATGAAAAACTGTTTTTT
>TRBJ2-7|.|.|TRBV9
CASSVATGISYEQYF
TGTGCCAGCAGCGTAGCTACGGGCATCTCCTACGAGCAGTACTTC
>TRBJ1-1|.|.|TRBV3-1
CASSQDRYSPGGLGTEAFF
TGTGCCAGCAGCCAAGACCGATATTCACCCGGGGGGCTGGGGACTGAAGCTTTCTTT
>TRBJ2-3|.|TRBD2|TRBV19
CASSIATSGTDTQYF
TGTGCCAGTAGTATAGCCACTAGCGGCACAGATACGCAGTATTTT
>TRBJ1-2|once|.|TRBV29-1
CSVDQGNYGYTF
TGCAGCGTTGATCAGGGGAACTATGGCTACACCTTC
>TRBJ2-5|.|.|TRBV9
CASSAQTQETQYF
TGTGCCAGCAGCGCTCAGACTCAAGAGACCCAGTACTTC
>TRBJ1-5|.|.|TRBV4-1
CASSQDGQPQHF
TGCGCCAGCAGCCAAGACGGCCAGCCCCAGCATTTT
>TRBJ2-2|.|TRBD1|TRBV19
CASTRAGGTGELFF
TGTGCCAGTACAAGGGCAGGGGGCACCGGGGAGCTGTTTTTT